Listed below are T cell receptor beta chains from one sample, sequenced in a study of radiotherapy plus CTLA-4 blockade in lung cancer. Repertoires were generated with immunoSEQ multiplex PCR, while TCRdb's copy carries only in-frame clones and drops some. Of 35,000 or so clones in the sample, approximately 85% are singletons; the top ten hold about 6%. The input for sequencing was peripheral blood, taken from a patient treated with radiotherapy plus ipilimumab. Source of these receptors: a human donor with non-small cell lung cancer who had stable disease on radiotherapy plus ipilimumab. CDR3s include the opening cysteine and the closing phenylalanine or tryptophan. The D gene is left open where the match is weak. Clone size is not always given. Where it is, it says once, few, many or a class for expanded clones.

v_gene: TRBV5-1; abundance: .; j_gene: TRBJ1-3; d_gene: .; CDR3aa: CASSLEVRGPGNTIYF; CDR3nt: TGCGCCAGCAGCTTGGAGGTCAGGGGACCTGGAAACACCATATATTTT
v_gene: TRBV19; abundance: .; j_gene: TRBJ2-3; d_gene: TRBD2; CDR3aa: CASSGGYTSTDTQYF; CDR3nt: TGTGCCAGTTCGGGGGGATATACTAGCACAGATACGCAGTATTTT
v_gene: TRBV7-2; abundance: .; j_gene: TRBJ2-3; d_gene: TRBD2; CDR3aa: CASSARLAAGDTQYF; CDR3nt: TGTGCCAGCAGCGCCCGACTAGCGGCGGGGGATACGCAGTATTTT
v_gene: TRBV27; abundance: once; j_gene: TRBJ1-5; d_gene: TRBD1; CDR3aa: CASSLFGVTGGSNQPQHF; CDR3nt: TGTGCCAGCAGTTTATTTGGTGTGACAGGGGGTAGCAATCAGCCCCAGCATTTT
v_gene: TRBV20-1; abundance: .; j_gene: TRBJ1-4; d_gene: TRBD1; CDR3aa: CSASTGVKLFF; CDR3nt: TGCAGTGCTAGCACAGGGGTGAAACTGTTTTTT
v_gene: TRBV5-6; abundance: .; j_gene: TRBJ2-4; d_gene: TRBD1; CDR3aa: CASRLGQGKNIQYF; CDR3nt: TGTGCCAGCAGACTGGGACAGGGGAAAAACATTCAGTACTTC
v_gene: TRBV15; abundance: .; j_gene: TRBJ2-7; d_gene: TRBD2; CDR3aa: CATSRDDSGTYEQYF; CDR3nt: TGTGCCACCAGCAGAGATGATAGCGGGACCTACGAGCAGTACTTC
v_gene: TRBV2; abundance: .; j_gene: TRBJ2-6; d_gene: TRBD1; CDR3aa: CASRTGTGISGANVLTF; CDR3nt: TGTGCCAGCAGAACCGGGACAGGCATCTCTGGGGCCAACGTCCTGACTTTC
v_gene: TRBV10-3; abundance: once; j_gene: TRBJ2-2; d_gene: .; CDR3aa: CAISASLRPTANTGELFF; CDR3nt: TGTGCCATCAGTGCCTCCCTCAGGCCAACCGCGAACACCGGGGAGCTGTTTTTT
v_gene: TRBV5-8; abundance: .; j_gene: TRBJ2-6; d_gene: .; CDR3aa: CASSFGFSGANVLTF; CDR3nt: TGTGCCAGCAGCTTCGGTTTCTCTGGGGCCAACGTCCTGACTTTC
v_gene: TRBV28; abundance: .; j_gene: TRBJ1-1; d_gene: TRBD1; CDR3aa: CASRAWGQGTNTEAFF; CDR3nt: TGTGCCAGCAGGGCATGGGGACAGGGGACGAACACTGAAGCTTTCTTT
v_gene: TRBV11-3; abundance: .; j_gene: TRBJ2-2; d_gene: .; CDR3aa: CASSSTNTGELFF; CDR3nt: TGTGCCAGCAGCTCCACGAACACCGGGGAGCTGTTTTTT
v_gene: TRBV2; abundance: .; j_gene: TRBJ2-2; d_gene: TRBD2; CDR3aa: CASKGLALTGELFF; CDR3nt: TGTGCCAGCAAGGGACTAGCGCTTACCGGGGAGCTGTTTTTT
v_gene: TRBV9; abundance: .; j_gene: TRBJ1-2; d_gene: .; CDR3aa: CASSPGKGYTF; CDR3nt: TGTGCCAGCAGCCCAGGGAAGGGCTACACCTTC
v_gene: TRBV30; abundance: .; j_gene: TRBJ2-5; d_gene: .; CDR3aa: CAWGTYGETQYF; CDR3nt: TGTGCCTGGGGGACATACGGAGAGACCCAGTACTTC
v_gene: TRBV10-3; abundance: once; j_gene: TRBJ2-2; d_gene: .; CDR3aa: CAISDFGGKTGELFF; CDR3nt: TGTGCCATCAGTGACTTCGGCGGGAAGACCGGGGAGCTGTTTTTT
v_gene: TRBV28; abundance: once; j_gene: TRBJ2-4; d_gene: .; CDR3aa: CATAPGMDIQYF; CDR3nt: TGTGCCACTGCCCCGGGGATGGACATTCAGTACTTC
v_gene: TRBV18; abundance: .; j_gene: TRBJ2-1; d_gene: .; CDR3aa: CASSPLSRERSYNEQFF; CDR3nt: TGTGCCAGCTCACCTCTCTCCCGGGAGCGCTCCTACAATGAGCAGTTCTTC
v_gene: TRBV19; abundance: .; j_gene: TRBJ2-1; d_gene: TRBD2; CDR3aa: CASSIMGTSNNEQFF; CDR3nt: TGTGCCAGTAGTATAATGGGGACTAGCAACAATGAGCAGTTCTTC
v_gene: TRBV7-2; abundance: .; j_gene: TRBJ2-2; d_gene: .; CDR3aa: CASSRGLERSGELFF; CDR3nt: TGTGCCAGCAGCCGCGGACTGGAGAGATCCGGGGAGCTGTTTTTT
v_gene: TRBV21-1; abundance: .; j_gene: TRBJ2-1; d_gene: .; CDR3aa: CASTGWVRLYNEQFF; CDR3nt: TGTGCCAGCACCGGCTGGGTTCGACTTTACAATGAGCAGTTCTTC
v_gene: TRBV2; abundance: .; j_gene: TRBJ1-5; d_gene: .; CDR3aa: CASSGEGIAGQPQHF; CDR3nt: TGTGCCAGCAGTGGGGAGGGGATAGCGGGGCAGCCCCAGCATTTT
v_gene: TRBV6-5; abundance: .; j_gene: TRBJ2-5; d_gene: TRBD2; CDR3aa: CASSSRFAGGVETQYF; CDR3nt: TGTGCCAGCAGTTCCAGGTTTGCGGGAGGGGTGGAGACCCAGTACTTC
v_gene: TRBV5-5; abundance: .; j_gene: TRBJ1-5; d_gene: TRBD1; CDR3aa: CASSQTGGANQPQHF; CDR3nt: TGTGCCAGCAGCCAGACAGGGGGCGCGAATCAGCCCCAGCATTTT
v_gene: TRBV15; abundance: .; j_gene: TRBJ2-5; d_gene: TRBD2; CDR3aa: CATSRRELGETQYF; CDR3nt: TGTGCCACCAGCAGGCGGGAGTTGGGAGAGACCCAGTACTTC
v_gene: TRBV19; abundance: .; j_gene: TRBJ2-1; d_gene: .; CDR3aa: CARGSKGLRLSYNEQFF; CDR3nt: TGTGCCAGGGGATCGAAGGGACTGAGACTATCCTACAATGAGCAGTTCTTC
v_gene: TRBV19; abundance: .; j_gene: TRBJ1-5; d_gene: TRBD1; CDR3aa: CASSMGTGVGQPQHF; CDR3nt: TGTGCCAGTAGTATGGGGACAGGGGTCGGTCAGCCCCAGCATTTT
v_gene: TRBV5-6; abundance: .; j_gene: TRBJ1-2; d_gene: .; CDR3aa: CASSPGSKSYGYTF; CDR3nt: TGTGCCAGCAGCCCCGGGTCGAAGAGTTATGGCTACACCTTC
v_gene: TRBV6-1; abundance: .; j_gene: TRBJ2-1; d_gene: .; CDR3aa: CASSKQGNEQFF; CDR3nt: TGTGCCAGCAGTAAACAGGGAAATGAGCAGTTCTTC
v_gene: TRBV11-3; abundance: .; j_gene: TRBJ2-2; d_gene: .; CDR3aa: CASSLTQGNTGELFF; CDR3nt: TGTGCCAGCAGCTTAACACAGGGTAACACCGGGGAGCTGTTTTTT
v_gene: TRBV4-3; abundance: .; j_gene: TRBJ2-7; d_gene: TRBD1; CDR3aa: CASSQDGGQGYEQYF; CDR3nt: TGCGCCAGCAGCCAAGATGGAGGACAGGGCTACGAGCAGTACTTC
v_gene: TRBV5-1; abundance: .; j_gene: TRBJ2-5; d_gene: .; CDR3aa: CASSRATVADTQETQYF; CDR3nt: TGCGCCAGCAGCCGCGCGACGGTGGCGGATACACAAGAGACCCAGTACTTC
v_gene: TRBV28; abundance: .; j_gene: TRBJ1-2; d_gene: .; CDR3aa: CASSFPQGTNYGYTF; CDR3nt: TGTGCCAGCAGTTTCCCACAGGGTACCAACTATGGCTACACCTTC
v_gene: TRBV6-5; abundance: .; j_gene: TRBJ2-7; d_gene: .; CDR3aa: CASSYSPGHSYEQYF; CDR3nt: TGTGCCAGCAGTTACTCGCCGGGACACAGCTACGAGCAGTACTTC
v_gene: TRBV10-3; abundance: .; j_gene: TRBJ2-1; d_gene: .; CDR3aa: CAISDIWAGDAKIYYNEQFF; CDR3nt: TGTGCCATCAGTGATATTTGGGCAGGGGATGCCAAAATATATTACAATGAGCAGTTCTTC
v_gene: TRBV7-9; abundance: .; j_gene: TRBJ1-1; d_gene: .; CDR3aa: CASSTEGSGTEAFF; CDR3nt: TGTGCCAGCTCCACAGAAGGTAGCGGCACTGAAGCTTTCTTT
v_gene: TRBV19; abundance: .; j_gene: TRBJ2-7; d_gene: TRBD2; CDR3aa: CASSIDIGRATGYEQYF; CDR3nt: TGTGCCAGTAGTATAGATATCGGGAGGGCGACCGGGTACGAGCAGTACTTC
v_gene: TRBV28; abundance: .; j_gene: TRBJ2-2; d_gene: TRBD2; CDR3aa: CASSPSGTSVPGELFF; CDR3nt: TGTGCCAGCAGTCCCTCCGGGACTAGCGTCCCCGGGGAGCTGTTTTTT